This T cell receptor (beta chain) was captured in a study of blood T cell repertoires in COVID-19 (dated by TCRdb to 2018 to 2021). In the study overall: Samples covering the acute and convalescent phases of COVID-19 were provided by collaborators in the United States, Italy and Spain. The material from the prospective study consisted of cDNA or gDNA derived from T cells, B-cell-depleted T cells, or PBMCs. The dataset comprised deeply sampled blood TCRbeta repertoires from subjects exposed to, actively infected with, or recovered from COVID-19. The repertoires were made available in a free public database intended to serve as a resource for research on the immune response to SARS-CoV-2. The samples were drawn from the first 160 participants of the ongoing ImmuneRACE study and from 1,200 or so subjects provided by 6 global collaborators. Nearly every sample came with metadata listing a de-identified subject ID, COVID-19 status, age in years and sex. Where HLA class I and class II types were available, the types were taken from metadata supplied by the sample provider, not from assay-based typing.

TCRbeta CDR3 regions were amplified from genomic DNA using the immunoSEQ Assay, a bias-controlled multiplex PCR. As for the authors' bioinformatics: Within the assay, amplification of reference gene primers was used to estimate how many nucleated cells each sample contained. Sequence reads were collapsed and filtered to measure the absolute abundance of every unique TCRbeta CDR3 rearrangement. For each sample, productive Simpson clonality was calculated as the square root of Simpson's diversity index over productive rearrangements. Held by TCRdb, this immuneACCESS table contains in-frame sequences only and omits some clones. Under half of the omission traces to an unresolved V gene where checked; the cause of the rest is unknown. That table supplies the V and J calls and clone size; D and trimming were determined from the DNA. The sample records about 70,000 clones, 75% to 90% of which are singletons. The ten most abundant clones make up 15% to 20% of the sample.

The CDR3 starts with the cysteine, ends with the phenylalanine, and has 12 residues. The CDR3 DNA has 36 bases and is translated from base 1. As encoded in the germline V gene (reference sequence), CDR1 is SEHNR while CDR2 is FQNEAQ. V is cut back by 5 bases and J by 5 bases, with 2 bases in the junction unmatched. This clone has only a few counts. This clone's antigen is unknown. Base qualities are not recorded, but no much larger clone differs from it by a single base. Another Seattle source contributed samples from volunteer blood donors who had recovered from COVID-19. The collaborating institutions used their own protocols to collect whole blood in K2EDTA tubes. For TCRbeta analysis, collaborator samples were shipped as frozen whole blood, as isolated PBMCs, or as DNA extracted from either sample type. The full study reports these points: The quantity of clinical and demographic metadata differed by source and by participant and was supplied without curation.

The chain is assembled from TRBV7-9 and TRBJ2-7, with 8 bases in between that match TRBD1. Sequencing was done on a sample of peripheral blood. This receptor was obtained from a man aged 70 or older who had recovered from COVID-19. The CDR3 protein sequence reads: CASSLDRDEQYF. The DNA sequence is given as TGTGCCAGCAGCCTGGACAGGGACGAGCAGTACTTC.